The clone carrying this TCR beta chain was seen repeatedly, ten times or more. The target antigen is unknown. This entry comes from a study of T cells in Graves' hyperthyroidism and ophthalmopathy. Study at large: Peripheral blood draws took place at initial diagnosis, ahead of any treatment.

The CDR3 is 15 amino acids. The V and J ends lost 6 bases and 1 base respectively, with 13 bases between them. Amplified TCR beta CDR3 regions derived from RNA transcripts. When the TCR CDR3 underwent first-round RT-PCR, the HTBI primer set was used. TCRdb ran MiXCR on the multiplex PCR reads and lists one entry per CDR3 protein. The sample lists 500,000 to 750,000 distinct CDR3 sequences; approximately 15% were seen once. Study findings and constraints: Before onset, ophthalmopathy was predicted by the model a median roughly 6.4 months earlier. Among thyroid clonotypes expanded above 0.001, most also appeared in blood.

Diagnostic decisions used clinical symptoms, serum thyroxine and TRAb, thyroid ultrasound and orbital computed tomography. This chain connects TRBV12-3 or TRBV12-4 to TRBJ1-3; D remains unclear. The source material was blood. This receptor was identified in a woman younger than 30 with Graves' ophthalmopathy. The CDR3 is CASSHSPRSGNTIYF. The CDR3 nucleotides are TGTGCCAGCAGCCATAGCCCCCGGTCTGGAAACACCATATATTTT.